This TCR beta chain was profiled in a study of T cells in women clearing cervical HPV infection. Overall study findings and caveats: Richness plus V gene abundances separated cases from controls with AUC less than 0.9.

For this clone: What it binds is not known. With the read ending 3 residues before the CDR3 end, the germline J gene is used to fill in that end.

Per germline, CDR1 SNHLY and CDR2 FYNNEI. CDR3 length equals 14 residues. Measured with immunoSEQ multiplex PCR; TCRdb has only the in-frame clones, and not every one. The table lists approximately 34,000 clones. Sequencing used blood buffy coat. The clonotype comes from a woman between 18 and 75 years old with a cervical HPV16 infection that either progressed to CIN3+ or cleared (not recorded which). The chain carries TRBV2 and TRBJ2-2; 7 bases map to TRBD1. CDR3 DNA, as far as it was read: TGTGCCAGCACCACCGACAGGGAAAATTCACCG. Encoded protein: CASTTDRENSP. In full, the CDR3 is CASTTDRENSPLFF.